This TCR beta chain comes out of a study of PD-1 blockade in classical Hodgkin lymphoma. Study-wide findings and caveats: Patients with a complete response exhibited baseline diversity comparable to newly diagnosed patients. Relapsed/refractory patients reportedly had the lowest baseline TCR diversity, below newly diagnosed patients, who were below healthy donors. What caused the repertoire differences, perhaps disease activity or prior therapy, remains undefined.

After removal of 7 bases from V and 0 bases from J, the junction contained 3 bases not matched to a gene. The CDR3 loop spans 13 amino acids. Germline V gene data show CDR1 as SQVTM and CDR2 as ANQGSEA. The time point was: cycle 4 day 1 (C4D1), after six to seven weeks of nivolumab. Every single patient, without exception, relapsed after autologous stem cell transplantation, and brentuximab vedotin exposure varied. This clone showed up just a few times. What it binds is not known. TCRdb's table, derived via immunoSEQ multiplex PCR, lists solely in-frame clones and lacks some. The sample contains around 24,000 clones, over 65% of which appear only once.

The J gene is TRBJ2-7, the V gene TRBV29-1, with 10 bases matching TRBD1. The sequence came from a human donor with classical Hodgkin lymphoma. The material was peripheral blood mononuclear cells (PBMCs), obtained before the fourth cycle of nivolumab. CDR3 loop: CSGGQGDSYEQYF. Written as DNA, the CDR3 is TGCAGCGGCGGACAGGGGGACTCCTACGAGCAGTACTTC.